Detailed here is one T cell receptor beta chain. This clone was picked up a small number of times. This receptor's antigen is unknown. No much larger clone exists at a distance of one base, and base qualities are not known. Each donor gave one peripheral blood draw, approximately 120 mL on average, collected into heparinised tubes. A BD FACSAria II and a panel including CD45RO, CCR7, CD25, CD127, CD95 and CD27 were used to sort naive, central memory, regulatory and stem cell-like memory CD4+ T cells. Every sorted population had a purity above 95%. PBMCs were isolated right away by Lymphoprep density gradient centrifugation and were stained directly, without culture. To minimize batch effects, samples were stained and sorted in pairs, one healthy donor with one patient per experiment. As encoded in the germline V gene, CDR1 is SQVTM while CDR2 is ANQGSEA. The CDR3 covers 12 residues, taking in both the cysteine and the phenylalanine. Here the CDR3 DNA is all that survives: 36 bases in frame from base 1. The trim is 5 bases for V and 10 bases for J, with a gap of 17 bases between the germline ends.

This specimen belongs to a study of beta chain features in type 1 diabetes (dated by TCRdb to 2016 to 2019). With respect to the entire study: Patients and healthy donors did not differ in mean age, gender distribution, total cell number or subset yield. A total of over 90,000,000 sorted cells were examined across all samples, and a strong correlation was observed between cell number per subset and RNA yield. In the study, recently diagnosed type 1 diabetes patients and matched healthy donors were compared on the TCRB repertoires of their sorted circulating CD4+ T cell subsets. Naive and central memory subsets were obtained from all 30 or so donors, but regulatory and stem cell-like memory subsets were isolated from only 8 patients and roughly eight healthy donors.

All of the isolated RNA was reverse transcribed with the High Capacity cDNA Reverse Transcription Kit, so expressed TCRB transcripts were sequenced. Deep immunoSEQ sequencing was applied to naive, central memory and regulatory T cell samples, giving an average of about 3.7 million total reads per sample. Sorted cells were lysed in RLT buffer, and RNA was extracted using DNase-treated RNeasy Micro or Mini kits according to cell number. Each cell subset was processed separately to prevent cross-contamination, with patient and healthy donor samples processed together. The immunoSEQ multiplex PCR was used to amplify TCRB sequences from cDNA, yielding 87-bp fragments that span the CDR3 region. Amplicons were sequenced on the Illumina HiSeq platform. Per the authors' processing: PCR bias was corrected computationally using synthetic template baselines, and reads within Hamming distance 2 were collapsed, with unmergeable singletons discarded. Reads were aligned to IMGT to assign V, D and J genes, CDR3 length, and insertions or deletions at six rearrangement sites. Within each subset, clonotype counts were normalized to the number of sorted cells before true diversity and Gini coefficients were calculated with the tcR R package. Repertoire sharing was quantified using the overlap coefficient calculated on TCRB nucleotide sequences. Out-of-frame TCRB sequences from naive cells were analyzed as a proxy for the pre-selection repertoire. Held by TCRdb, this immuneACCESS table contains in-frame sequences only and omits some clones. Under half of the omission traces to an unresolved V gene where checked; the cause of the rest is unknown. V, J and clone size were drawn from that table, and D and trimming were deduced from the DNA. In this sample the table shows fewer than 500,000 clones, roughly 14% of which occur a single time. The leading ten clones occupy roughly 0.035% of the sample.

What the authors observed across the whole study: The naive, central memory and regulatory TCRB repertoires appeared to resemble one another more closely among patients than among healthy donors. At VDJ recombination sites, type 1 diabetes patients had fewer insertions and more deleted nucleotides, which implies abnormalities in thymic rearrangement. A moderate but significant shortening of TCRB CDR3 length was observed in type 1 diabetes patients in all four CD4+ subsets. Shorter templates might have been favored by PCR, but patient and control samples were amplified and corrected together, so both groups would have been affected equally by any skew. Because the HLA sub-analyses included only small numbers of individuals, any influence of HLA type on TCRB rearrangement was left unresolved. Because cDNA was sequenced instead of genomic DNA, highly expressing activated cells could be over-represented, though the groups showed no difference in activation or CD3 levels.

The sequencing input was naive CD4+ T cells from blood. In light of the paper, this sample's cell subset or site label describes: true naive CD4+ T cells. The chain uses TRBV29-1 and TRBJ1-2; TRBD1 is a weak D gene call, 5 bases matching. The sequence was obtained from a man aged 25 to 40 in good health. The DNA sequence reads TGCAGCGTTTTTGAGGGGCCCAGCTTCTACACCTTC. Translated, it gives CSVFEGPSFYTF. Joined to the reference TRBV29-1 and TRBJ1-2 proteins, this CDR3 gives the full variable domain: SAVISQKPSRDICQRGTSLTIQCQVDSQVTMMFWYRQQPGQSLTLIATANQGSEATYESGFVIDKFPISRPNLTFSTLTVSNMSPEDSSIYLCSVFEGPSFYTFGSGTRLTVV.